The rows below give T cell receptor beta chains drawn from one sample of a study of Tregs in tolerant kidney transplant recipients. Assay used: immunoSEQ multiplex PCR; TCRdb lists only in-frame clones, some missing. The table has tens of thousands of clones, about 89% seen once. Sequences were obtained from Tregs from blood. These receptors were collected from a human donor in good health. Each CDR3 is given with its conserved first and last residue.

TRBV5-1 | CASSLRSSGDTGELFF
TRBV27 | CASSPLRTGLAGEPYEQYF
TRBV19 | CASRGVFGQPQHF
TRBV19 | CASRDRGQANYGYTF
TRBV30 | CAWSRRSNIQYF
TRBV5-6 | CASSLLLTTEAFF
TRBV7-9 | CASRGENGLQETQYF
TRBV19 | CASSEWDRGIWGNQPQHF
TRBV5-1 | CASKGTGDNEQYF
TRBV19 | CASTPLARGRGSSEAFF
TRBV14 | CASSRNRGETQYF
TRBV19 | CASSFTDRGPIYGYTF
TRBV11-2 | CASSRVRGTGELFF
TRBV5-1 | CASRGYEDVNEQFF
TRBV19 | CASSSRATAGGYTF
TRBV6-6 | CGSSPPYSGSTDTQYF
TRBV27 | CASSLYAGASLSGANVLTF
TRBV4-2 | CASSQDPGGSDTDTQYF
TRBV7-9 | CASSLAQGRSDGYTF
TRBV18 | CASSSGTSMNTEAFF
TRBV5-5 | CASSGQGALGANVLTF
TRBV5-1 | CASSLTSGGAVEETQYF
TRBV4-1 | CASSQDRTGGTGANVLTF
TRBV25-1 | CASSGVGGIYNEQFF
TRBV18 | CASSRLAGAPEYEQYF
TRBV7-9 | CASSLVRGSSGNTIYF
TRBV5-6 | CASSFGTGVGNQPQHF
TRBV7-9 | CASSLYPGGYEQYF
TRBV11-2 | CASVRGATGELFF
TRBV6-1 | CASRNYRVRIYGYTF
TRBV11-3 | CASSFTVPWYEQYF
TRBV4-2 | CASSRALDNEQFF
TRBV27 | CASSLREAYEQYF
TRBV18 | CASSPPEGRIHGYTF
TRBV21-1 | CASSKGCEGKAFF
TRBV5-1 | CASSSTAPDEKLFF
TRBV5-6 | CASSLVTGMDYGYTF
TRBV4-1 | CASSRDRGRGEQYF
TRBV4-1 | CASSQGPTSGVTDTQYF
TRBV14 | CASSRGLAPSYEQYF
TRBV6-6 | CASLLRTGDQPQHF
TRBV5-1 | CASSYYQETQYF
TRBV9 | CASSADRGDYGYTF
TRBV7-9 | CASSLVAGYSGNTIYF
TRBV5-1 | CASSYSGFLNTEAFF
TRBV5-1 | CASSLGEVGYGYTF
TRBV5-1 | CASSFGDNEQFF